This T cell receptor (beta chain) is from a study of shared clonotypes between healthy human individuals. To note about this clone: Its target is not known.

CDR3 length: 13 amino acids. Trimming removed 3 bases at V and 6 bases at J, with 11 bases between. Germline CDR1 is SGHVS and CDR2 is FQNEAQ. The data were produced by immunoSEQ multiplex PCR, yet TCRdb's version contains in-frame clones alone and is incomplete. The sample includes some 2.1 million clones, 90% to 95% seen only once; the top ten take roughly 0.13%. Study outcomes and limitations: Donors were few, which limited the genetic and exposure-history diversity represented. Shared clonotypes across all four donors exceeded non-shared ones in generation probability. Clonotype sharing across donors was expected to vary with sequencing depth.

The rearrangement links TRBV7-8 to TRBJ1-1; D gene uncertain. This sequence originates from a man between 18 and 29 years old in good health. Input material: naive CD4+ T cells sorted from blood. As to subset: CD45RA+ positively selected. CDR3 amino acids: CASSFIPTAEAFF. Written as DNA, the CDR3 is TGTGCCAGCAGCTTCATTCCCACCGCTGAAGCTTTCTTT.